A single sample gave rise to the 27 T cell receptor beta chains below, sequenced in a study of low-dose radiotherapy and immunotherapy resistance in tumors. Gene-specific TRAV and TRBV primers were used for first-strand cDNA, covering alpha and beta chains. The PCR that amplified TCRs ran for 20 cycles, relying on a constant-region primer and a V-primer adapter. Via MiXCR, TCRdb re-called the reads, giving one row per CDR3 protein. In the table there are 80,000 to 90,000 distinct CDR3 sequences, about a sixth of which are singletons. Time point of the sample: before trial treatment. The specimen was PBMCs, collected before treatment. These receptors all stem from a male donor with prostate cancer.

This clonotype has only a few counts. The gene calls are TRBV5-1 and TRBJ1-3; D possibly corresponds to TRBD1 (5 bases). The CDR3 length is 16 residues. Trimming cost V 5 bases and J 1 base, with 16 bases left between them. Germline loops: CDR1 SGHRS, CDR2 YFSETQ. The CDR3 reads CASSSWDTGSGNTIYF. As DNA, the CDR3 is TGCGCCAGCAGTTCTTGGGATACAGGTTCTGGAAACACCATATATTTT.

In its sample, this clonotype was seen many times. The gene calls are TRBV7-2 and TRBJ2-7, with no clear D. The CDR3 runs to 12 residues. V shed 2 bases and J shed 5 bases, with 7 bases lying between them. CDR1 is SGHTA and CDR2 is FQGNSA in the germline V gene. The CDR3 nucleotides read TGTGCCAGCAGCTTATTCCGGGACGAGCAGTACTTC. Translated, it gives CASSLFRDEQYF.

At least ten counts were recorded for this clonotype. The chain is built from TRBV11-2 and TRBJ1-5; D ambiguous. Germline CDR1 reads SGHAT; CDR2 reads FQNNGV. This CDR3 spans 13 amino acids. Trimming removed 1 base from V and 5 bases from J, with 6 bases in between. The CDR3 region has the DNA TGTGCCAGCAGCTTAGCCGGAGATCAGCCCCAGCATTTT. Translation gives CASSLAGDQPQHF.

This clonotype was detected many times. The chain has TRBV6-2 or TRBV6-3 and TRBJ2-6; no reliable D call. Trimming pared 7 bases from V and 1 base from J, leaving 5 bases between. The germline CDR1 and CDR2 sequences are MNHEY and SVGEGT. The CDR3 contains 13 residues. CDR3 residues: CASTRSGANVLTF. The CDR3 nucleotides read TGTGCCAGCACCCGGTCTGGGGCCAACGTCCTGACTTTC.

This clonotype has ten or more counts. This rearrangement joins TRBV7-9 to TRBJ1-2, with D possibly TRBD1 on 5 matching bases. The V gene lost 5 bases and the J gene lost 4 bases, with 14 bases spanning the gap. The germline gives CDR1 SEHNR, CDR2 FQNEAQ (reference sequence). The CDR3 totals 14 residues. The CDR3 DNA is TGTGCCAGCAGCCCCAGGGTGACGAGCTATGGCTACACCTTC. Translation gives CASSPRVTSYGYTF.

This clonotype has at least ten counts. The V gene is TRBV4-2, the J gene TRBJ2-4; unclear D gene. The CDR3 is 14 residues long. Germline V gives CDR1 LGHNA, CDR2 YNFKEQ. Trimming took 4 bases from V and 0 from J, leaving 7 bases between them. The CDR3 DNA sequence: TGTGCCAGCAGCCCGAATATAGCCAAAAACATTCAGTACTTC. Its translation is CASSPNIAKNIQYF.

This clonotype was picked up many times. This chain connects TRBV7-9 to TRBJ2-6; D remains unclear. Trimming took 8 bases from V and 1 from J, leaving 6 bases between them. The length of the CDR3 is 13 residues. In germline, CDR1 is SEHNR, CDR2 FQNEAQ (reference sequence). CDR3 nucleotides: TGTGCCAGCGCTTCATCTGGGGCCAACGTCCTGACTTTC. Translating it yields CASASSGANVLTF.

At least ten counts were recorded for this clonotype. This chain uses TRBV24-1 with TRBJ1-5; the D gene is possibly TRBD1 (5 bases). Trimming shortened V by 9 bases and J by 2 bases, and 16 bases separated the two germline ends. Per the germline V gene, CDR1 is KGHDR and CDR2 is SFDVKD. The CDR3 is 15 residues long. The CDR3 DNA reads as TGTGCCACCCTCGCCAGGGACCGTGGCAATCAGCCCCAGCATTTT. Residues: CATLARDRGNQPQHF.

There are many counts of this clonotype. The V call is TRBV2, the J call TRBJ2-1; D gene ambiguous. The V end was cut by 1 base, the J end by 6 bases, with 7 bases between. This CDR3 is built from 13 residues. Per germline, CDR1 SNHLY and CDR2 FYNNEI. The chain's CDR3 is CASSEGLSNEQFF. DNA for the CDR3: TGTGCCAGCAGTGAAGGTCTCTCCAATGAGCAGTTCTTC.

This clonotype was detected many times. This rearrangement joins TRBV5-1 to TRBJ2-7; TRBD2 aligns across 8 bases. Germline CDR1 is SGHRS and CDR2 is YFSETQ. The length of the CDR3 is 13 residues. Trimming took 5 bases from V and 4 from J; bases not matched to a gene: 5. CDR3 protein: CASSPGGVYEQYF. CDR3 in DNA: TGCGCCAGCAGTCCCGGGGGGGTTTACGAGCAGTACTTC.

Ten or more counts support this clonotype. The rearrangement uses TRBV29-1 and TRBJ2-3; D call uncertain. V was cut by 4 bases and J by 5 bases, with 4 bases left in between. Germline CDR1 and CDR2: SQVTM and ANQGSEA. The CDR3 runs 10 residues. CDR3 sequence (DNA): TGCAGCGTTGGAGTAGATACGCAGTATTTT. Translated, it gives CSVGVDTQYF.

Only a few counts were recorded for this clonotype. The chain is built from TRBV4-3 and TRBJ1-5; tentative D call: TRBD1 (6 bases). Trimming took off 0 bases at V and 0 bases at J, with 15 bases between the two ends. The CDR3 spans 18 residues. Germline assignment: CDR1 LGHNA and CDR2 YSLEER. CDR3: CASSQDSRGGHSNQPQHF. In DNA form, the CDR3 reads TGCGCCAGCAGCCAAGATTCACGGGGGGGGCATAGCAATCAGCCCCAGCATTTT.

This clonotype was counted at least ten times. CDR3 bases: TGTGCCAGCAGCAAAGGGGGGAGGCAGCCCCAGCATTTT. The encoded protein is CASSKGGRQPQHF. The genes are TRBV7-9 and TRBJ1-5; a possible D gene is TRBD1 (6 bases). The ends were cut back, 5 bases at V and 7 bases at J, with 12 bases in the middle. Germline values: CDR1 SEHNR, CDR2 FQNEAQ (reference sequence). The CDR3 totals 13 residues.

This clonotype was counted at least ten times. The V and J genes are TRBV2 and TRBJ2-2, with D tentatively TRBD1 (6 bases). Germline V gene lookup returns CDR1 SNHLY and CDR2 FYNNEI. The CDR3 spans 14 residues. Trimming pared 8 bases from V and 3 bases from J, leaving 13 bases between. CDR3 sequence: CASLEDSHTGELFF. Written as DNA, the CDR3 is TGTGCCAGCCTTGAGGACAGTCACACCGGGGAGCTGTTTTTT.

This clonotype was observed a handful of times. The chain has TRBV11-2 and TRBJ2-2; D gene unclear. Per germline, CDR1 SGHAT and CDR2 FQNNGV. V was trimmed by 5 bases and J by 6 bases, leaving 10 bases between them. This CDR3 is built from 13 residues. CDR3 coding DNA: TGTGCCAGCAGCACTGGACGGTCCGGGGAGCTGTTTTTT. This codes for CASSTGRSGELFF.

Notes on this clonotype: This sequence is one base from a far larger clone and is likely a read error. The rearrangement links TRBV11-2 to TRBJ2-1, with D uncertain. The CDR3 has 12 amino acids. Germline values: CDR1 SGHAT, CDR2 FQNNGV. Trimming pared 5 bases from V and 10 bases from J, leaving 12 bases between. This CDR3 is CASSRISYEQFF. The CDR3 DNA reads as TGTGCCAGCAGCCGTATCTCCTACGAGCAGTTCTTC.

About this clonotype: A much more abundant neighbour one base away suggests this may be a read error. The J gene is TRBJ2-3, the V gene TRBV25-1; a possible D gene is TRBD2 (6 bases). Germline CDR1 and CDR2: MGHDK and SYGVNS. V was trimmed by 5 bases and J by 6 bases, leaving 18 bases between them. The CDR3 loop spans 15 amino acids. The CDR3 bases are TGTGCCAGCAGTAGGTCCGGTGGAGGGGCGGATACGCAGTATTTT. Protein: CASSRSGGGADTQYF.

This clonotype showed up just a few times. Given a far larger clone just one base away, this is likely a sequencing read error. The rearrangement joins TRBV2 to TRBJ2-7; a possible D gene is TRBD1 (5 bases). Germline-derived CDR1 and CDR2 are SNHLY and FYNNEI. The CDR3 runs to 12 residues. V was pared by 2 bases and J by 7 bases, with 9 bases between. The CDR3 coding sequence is TGTGCCAGCAGTGAACCCCGGACAGAGCAGTACTTC. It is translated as CASSEPRTEQYF.

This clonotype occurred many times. CDR3 region: CASSLQGGNQPQHF. CDR3 nucleotides: TGTGCCAGCAGCTTACAGGGAGGCAATCAGCCCCAGCATTTT. The V call is TRBV5-8, the J call TRBJ1-5; TRBD1 is a possible D gene (6 bases). Germline V lookup: CDR1 SGHTS, CDR2 YDEGEE. V lost 2 bases to trimming and J lost 2 bases, with 8 bases between them. CDR3 length equals 14 residues.

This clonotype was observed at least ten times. CDR3: CASSADSGELFF. The CDR3 coding sequence is TGTGCCAGCAGCGCGGACAGCGGGGAGCTGTTTTTT. The rearrangement joins TRBV2 to TRBJ2-2, with a tentative D call TRBD1 (6 bases). Per the germline V gene, CDR1 is SNHLY and CDR2 is FYNNEI. Trimming shortened V by 6 bases and J by 7 bases, and 9 bases separated the two germline ends. The CDR3 runs 12 residues.

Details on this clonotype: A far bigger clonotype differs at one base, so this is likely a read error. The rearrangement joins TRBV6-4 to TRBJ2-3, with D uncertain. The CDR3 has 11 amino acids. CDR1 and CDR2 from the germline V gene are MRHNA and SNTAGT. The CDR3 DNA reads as TGTGCCAGCACTCAGCGAGATATGCAGTATTTT. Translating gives CASTQRDMQYF.

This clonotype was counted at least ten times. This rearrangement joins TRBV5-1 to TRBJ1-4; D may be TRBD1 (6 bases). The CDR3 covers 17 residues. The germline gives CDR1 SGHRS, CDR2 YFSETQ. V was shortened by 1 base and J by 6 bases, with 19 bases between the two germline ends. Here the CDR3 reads CASSLTLNRVRYEKLFF. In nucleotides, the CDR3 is TGCGCCAGCAGCTTGACACTCAACAGGGTTCGGTATGAAAAACTGTTTTTT.

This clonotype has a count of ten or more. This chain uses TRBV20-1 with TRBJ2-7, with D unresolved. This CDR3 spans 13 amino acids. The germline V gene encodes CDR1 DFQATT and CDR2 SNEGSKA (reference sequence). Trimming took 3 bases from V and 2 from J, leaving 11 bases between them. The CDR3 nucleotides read TGCAGTGCTAGTTTCACACTCCCCTACGAGCAGTACTTC. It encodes CSASFTLPYEQYF.

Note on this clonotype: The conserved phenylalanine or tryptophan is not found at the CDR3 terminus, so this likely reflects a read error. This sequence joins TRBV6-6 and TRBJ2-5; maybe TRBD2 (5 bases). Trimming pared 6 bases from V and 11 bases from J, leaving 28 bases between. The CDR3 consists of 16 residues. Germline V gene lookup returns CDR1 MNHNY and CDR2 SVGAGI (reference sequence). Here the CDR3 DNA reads TGTGCCAGCAGGTTCTCCGGGATTCCTCGATACAATGAGCAGTACTCC. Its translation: CASRFSGIPRYNEQYS.

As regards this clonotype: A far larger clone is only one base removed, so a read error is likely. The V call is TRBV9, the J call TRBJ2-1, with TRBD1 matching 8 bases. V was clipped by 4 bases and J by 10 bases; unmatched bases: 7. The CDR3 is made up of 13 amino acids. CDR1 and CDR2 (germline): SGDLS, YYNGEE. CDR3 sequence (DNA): TGTGCCAGCAGCACGACAGGGGCCTACGAGCAGTTCTTC. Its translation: CASSTTGAYEQFF. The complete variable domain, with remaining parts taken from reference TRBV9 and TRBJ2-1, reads DSGVTQTPKHLITATGQRVTLRCSPRSGDLSVYWYQQSLDQGLQFLIQYYNGEERAKGNILERFSAQQFPDLHSELNLSSLELGDSALYFCASSTTGAYEQFFGPGTRLTVL.

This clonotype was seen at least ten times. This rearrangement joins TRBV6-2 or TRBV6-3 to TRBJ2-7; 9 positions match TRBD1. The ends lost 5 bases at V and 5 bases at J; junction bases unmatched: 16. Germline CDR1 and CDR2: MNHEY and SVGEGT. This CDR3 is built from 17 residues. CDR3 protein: CASSTVTARGQGNEQYF. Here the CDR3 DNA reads TGTGCCAGCAGTACCGTCACCGCCCGGGGACAGGGTAACGAGCAGTACTTC.

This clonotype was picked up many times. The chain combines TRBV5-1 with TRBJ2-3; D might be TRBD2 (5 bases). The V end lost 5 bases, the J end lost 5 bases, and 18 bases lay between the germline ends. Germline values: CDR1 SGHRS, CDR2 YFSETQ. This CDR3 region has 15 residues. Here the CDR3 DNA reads TGCGCCAGCAGTCCCGGACTGTCCCCGGGAGATACGCAGTATTTT. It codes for CASSPGLSPGDTQYF.